The T cell receptor beta chain under discussion was sequenced for a study of cytomegalovirus exposure and HLA in healthy donors. CDR1 and CDR2 from the germline V gene are MNHEY and SVGAGI. The germline V and J ends were trimmed by 5 bases and 4 bases, with 8 bases remaining between them. CDR3 length equals 12 residues. Broader study findings: A prior analysis recorded that most TCR beta V segments were productive about 90% or about 30% of the time. A few chains tied to CMV proved CMV antigen-specific in vitro. A later analysis reportedly found fewer N-insertions in an Asian-associated ancestry cluster than the roughly 670-donor mean.

About this clone itself: Antigen unknown.

PCR primers comprised 60 Vbeta and 13 Jbeta primers. Assay: immunoSEQ multiplex PCR; the TCRdb copy retains only in-frame clones and omits some. Among over 110,000 clones listed, around 78% were seen once. This sequence originates from a middle-aged woman in good health and CMV-seropositive. The specimen was PBMCs. The rearrangement links TRBV6-5 to TRBJ1-1; no definite D call. The CDR3: CASSAGITEAFF. In nucleotides, the CDR3 is TGTGCCAGCAGTGCGGGGATCACTGAAGCTTTCTTT.